This record concerns one TCR beta chain sequence. The target antigen is unknown. These data are taken from a study of shared clonotypes between healthy human individuals. Terminally differentiated effector memory CD45RA+ cells were excluded from the naive CD8 cells, which were CD45RO-negative and positively selected for CCR7. Overall study findings and caveats: Clonotype sharing among donors likely depends on sequencing depth. With a few donors compared, around 5% of naive CD4 clonotypes were shared.

The repertoire was sequenced with immunoSEQ multiplex PCR; TCRdb's copy has only in-frame clones and lacks some. The sample gives under 850,000 clones, around 93% of which show up once; 24% is in the top ten. V gave up 6 bases and J gave up 6 bases, with 21 bases separating them. CDR3 length equals 14 residues. CDR1 and CDR2 from the germline V gene are SQVTM and ANQGSEA. Source material: naive CD8+ T cells sorted from blood. The receptor was derived from a man under 40 in good health. The chain links TRBV29-1 to TRBJ2-7; a possible D gene is TRBD1 (5 bases). The CDR3 coding sequence is TGCAGCGTGCGAGGTGGGGCTGGGCTATCCGAGCAGTACTTC. It codes for CSVRGGAGLSEQYF.